This TCR beta chain was captured by sequencing in a study of blood T cell repertoires in COVID-19. Study overall: COVID-19 samples from acute and convalescent phases originated in the United States, Italy and Spain. PBMCs, B-cell-depleted T cells, or T cells were the source of the cDNA or gDNA that made up the material.

Seattle researchers signed up patients amid active infection and tracked them longitudinally. In the original processing: Nucleated cell counts were estimated from reference gene primer amplification. Produced via immunoSEQ multiplex PCR; TCRdb's table is partial and in-frame only. From that table come the V and J calls and clone size; the DNA was used to work out D and trimming. The sample lists 410,000 or so clones, 89% occurring once. With 2 bases removed from V and 6 bases from J, the gap between germline ends came to 14 bases. Germline values: CDR1 SGHRS, CDR2 YFSETQ. This CDR3 spans 15 amino acids.

This receptor was obtained from a woman aged 40 to 50 with COVID-19, enrolled during active disease. The V and J genes are TRBV5-1 and TRBJ2-2; D not resolved. Sequenced: peripheral blood. The DNA for the CDR3 is TGCGCCAGCAGCTTAAATCTTCCCACGGCCGGGGAGCTGTTTTTT. It encodes CASSLNLPTAGELFF.